This entry lists 3 T cell receptor beta chains sequenced from one sample in a study of T cells in Graves' hyperthyroidism and ophthalmopathy (dated by TCRdb to between 2018 and 2021). Receptors were amplified or captured by multiplex PCR. This sample was sequenced with an Illumina HiSeq 2000. Amplification of TCR beta CDR3 regions was carried out from RNA transcripts. The TCR CDR3 was subjected to a first round of RT-PCR using the HTBI primer set and the Qiagen OneStep RT-PCR kit. Using fastp at Q25 and MiXCR, TCRdb reprocessed the public reads and kept productive beta chains. CDR3 protein sequences are deduplicated, and each keeps its most common genes and DNA. The table for this sample lists about 560,000 distinct CDR3 sequences; 16% of them were counted only once. The top ten clonotypes cover about 17% of the sample. The sequenced sample consisted of blood. These receptors came from a woman under 30 with Graves' hyperthyroidism.

This clonotype was seen more than once but under ten times. The chain carries TRBV5-5 and TRBJ1-1; D is undetermined. Trimming took off 0 bases at V and 1 base at J, with 7 bases between the two ends. Germline V gives CDR1 SGHKS, CDR2 YYEKEE (reference sequence). This CDR3 has 14 residues. CDR3 nucleotides: TGTGCCAGCAGCTTGGGTAATGCGAACACTGAAGCTTTCTTT. It yields the protein CASSLGNANTEAFF.

This clonotype was observed a handful of times. The gene calls are TRBV7-9 and TRBJ2-3; TRBD2 is a possible D gene (5 bases). The CDR3 covers 10 residues. Germline CDR1 is SEHNR and CDR2 is FQNEAQ (reference sequence). Trimming removed 5 bases from V and 12 bases from J, with 9 bases in between. The CDR3 DNA follows: TGTGCCAGCAGCCGGGATGCTCAGTATTTT. Translation gives CASSRDAQYF.

This clonotype showed up just a few times. The chain joins TRBV20-1 to TRBJ2-1; a weak D match, TRBD2 (7 bases). CDR1 is DFQATT and CDR2 is SNEGSKA in the germline V gene (reference sequence). The V gene lost 7 bases and the J gene lost 3 bases, with 16 bases spanning the gap. This CDR3 has 14 amino acids. CDR3 in DNA: TGCAGTGGGGGAGGGACACAGGACTACAATGAGCAGTTCTTC. Encoded protein: CSGGGTQDYNEQFF.